This is a list of T cell receptor beta chains from one sample in a study of T cell responses to AZD1222 COVID-19 vaccine. Produced via immunoSEQ multiplex PCR; TCRdb's table is partial and in-frame only. The sample holds 90,000 to 110,000 clones, 82% seen once. The specimen was peripheral blood, collected on day 0 of AZD1222 vaccination. These receptors originate from an adult in good health. CDR3s include the opening cysteine and the closing phenylalanine or tryptophan. D genes are given only for firm matches. Clone size is stated in some rows and not others, as once, few, many or a class when expanded.

clone size,D gene,J gene,V gene,CDR3 protein,CDR3 DNA
.,.,TRBJ1-5,TRBV19,CASSIGGQGHQPQHF,TGTGCCAGTAGTATAGGAGGGCAGGGGCACCAGCCCCAGCATTTT
.,.,TRBJ1-2,TRBV10-3,CAISESTRSLGYTF,TGTGCCATCAGTGAGTCGACCCGGTCTTTGGGCTACACCTTC
.,.,TRBJ1-4,TRBV6-2/TRBV6-3,CASSYQGQRLRFF,TGTGCCAGCAGTTATCAGGGACAACGCCTAAGGTTTTTT
.,.,TRBJ1-2,TRBV7-9,CASSPQVGYGYTF,TGTGCCAGCAGCCCCCAGGTTGGCTATGGCTACACCTTC
once,TRBD1,TRBJ1-6,TRBV7-9,CASSLEGAVNSPLHF,TGTGCCAGCAGCTTAGAGGGGGCGGTAAATTCACCCCTCCACTTT
.,TRBD2,TRBJ2-1,TRBV5-1,CASSLSLAGSNEQFF,TGCGCCAGCAGCTTGAGCCTAGCGGGGAGCAATGAGCAGTTCTTC
.,.,TRBJ1-1,TRBV6-5,CASSLSGRGSAEAFF,TGTGCCAGCAGCCTAAGCGGACGGGGGTCCGCTGAAGCTTTCTTT
.,TRBD2,TRBJ2-7,TRBV10-3,CAIREAGGPAYEQYF,TGTGCCATCAGAGAAGCGGGGGGGCCGGCCTACGAGCAGTACTTC
.,.,TRBJ1-2,TRBV25-1,CASSENPEVYGYTF,TGTGCCAGCAGTGAAAATCCAGAGGTTTATGGCTACACCTTC
.,.,TRBJ1-5,TRBV7-6,CASSRPGEPQHF,TGTGCCAGCAGCCGCCCAGGAGAGCCCCAGCATTTT
few,.,TRBJ1-2,TRBV3-1/TRBV3-2,CASSREIDYGYTF,TGTGCCAGCAGCCGAGAAATTGACTATGGCTACACCTTC
.,.,TRBJ1-3,TRBV6-5,CASNPDGSGNTIYF,TGTGCCAGCAACCCCGACGGCTCTGGAAACACCATATATTTT
once,.,TRBJ1-1,TRBV18,CASSPRDSPRTEAFF,TGTGCCAGCTCACCAAGGGACTCCCCGAGGACTGAAGCTTTCTTT
.,.,TRBJ2-2,TRBV12-3/TRBV12-4,CASSPRGNGELFF,TGTGCCAGCAGTCCCAGGGGTAACGGGGAGCTGTTTTTT
.,.,TRBJ1-2,TRBV4-3,CASSQEARGRFYGYTF,TGCGCCAGCAGCCAAGAAGCTAGGGGTAGATTCTATGGCTACACCTTC
.,TRBD1,TRBJ1-4,TRBV30,CAWSLNYRGREKLFF,TGTGCCTGGAGTCTCAACTACAGGGGACGCGAAAAACTGTTTTTT
few,TRBD1,TRBJ1-1,TRBV7-2,CASSRRQGTEAFF,TGTGCCAGCAGCCGGAGACAGGGGACTGAAGCTTTCTTT
.,.,TRBJ1-3,TRBV6-5,CASSYSVQAVGNTIYF,TGTGCCAGCAGTTACTCCGTGCAGGCGGTCGGAAACACCATATATTTT
.,.,TRBJ1-3,TRBV19,CASRGISSGNTIYF,TGTGCCAGTAGGGGCATTAGCTCTGGAAACACCATATATTTT
.,.,TRBJ2-3,TRBV10-1,CASSSFGTDTQYF,TGCGCCAGCAGTAGTTTCGGCACAGATACGCAGTATTTT
.,.,TRBJ2-7,TRBV21-1,CASSKGGASYEQYF,TGTGCCAGCAGCAAAGGGGGAGCTTCCTACGAGCAGTACTTC
.,.,TRBJ2-3,TRBV5-4,CASSLGLTDTQYF,TGTGCCAGCAGCTTAGGCCTCACAGATACGCAGTATTTT
few,TRBD2,TRBJ2-1,TRBV2,CASSTTSDNEQFF,TGTGCCAGCAGTACGACTAGCGACAATGAGCAGTTCTTC
.,TRBD1,TRBJ1-2,TRBV7-2,CASSLPGQGSYGYTF,TGTGCCAGCAGCTTGCCGGGACAGGGTAGCTATGGCTACACCTTC
.,.,TRBJ2-2,TRBV9,CASSVDQGNTGELFF,TGTGCCAGCAGCGTAGATCAGGGAAACACCGGGGAGCTGTTTTTT
few,TRBD1,TRBJ1-2,TRBV5-1,CASSLDRAYGYTF,TGCGCCAGCAGTTTGGACAGGGCCTATGGCTACACCTTC
.,TRBD1,TRBJ1-2,TRBV27,CASSFSTGVDGYTF,TGTGCCAGCAGTTTCTCTACAGGGGTCGACGGCTACACCTTC
.,.,TRBJ1-5,TRBV6-8,CASTKGYSNQPQHF,TGTGCCAGCACCAAGGGGTATAGCAATCAGCCCCAGCATTTT
once,TRBD1,TRBJ2-7,TRBV5-1,CASSLGTGLYEQYF,TGCGCCAGCAGCTTGGGGACAGGGCTATACGAGCAGTACTTC
few,.,TRBJ1-2,TRBV5-1,CASSSPPNLAYTF,TGCGCCAGCAGCTCACCGCCGAATCTCGCCTACACCTTC
.,.,TRBJ1-3,TRBV19,CASSPRDGDSGNTIYF,TGTGCCAGTAGTCCACGGGACGGAGACTCTGGAAACACCATATATTTT
.,TRBD1,TRBJ2-7,TRBV9,CASSVGTGGLGEQYF,TGTGCCAGCAGCGTAGGGACAGGGGGCTTGGGGGAGCAGTACTTC
.,.,TRBJ2-2,TRBV1,CTSSHPRIFGELFF,TGCACCAGCAGCCATCCCCGCATATTCGGGGAGCTGTTTTTT
.,.,TRBJ1-1,TRBV15,CATSRELPGSNTEAFF,TGTGCCACCAGCAGAGAACTCCCAGGGTCGAACACTGAAGCTTTCTTT
once,.,TRBJ1-1,TRBV7-2,CASSQLKGSTEAFF,TGTGCCAGCAGCCAGCTTAAGGGGAGTACTGAAGCTTTCTTT
.,.,TRBJ2-7,TRBV11-2,CASSPSPGEQYF,TGTGCCAGCAGCCCGTCCCCAGGCGAGCAGTACTTC
few,TRBD1,TRBJ1-2,TRBV9,CASSAEQGAWYTF,TGTGCCAGCAGCGCGGAACAGGGGGCCTGGTACACCTTC
.,.,TRBJ1-1,TRBV12-3/TRBV12-4,CASSFLMNTEAFF,TGTGCCAGCAGTTTTTTGATGAACACTGAAGCTTTCTTT
.,TRBD1,TRBJ1-2,TRBV2,CASKGRGPGYTF,TGTGCCAGCAAGGGCAGGGGGCCAGGCTACACCTTC
.,.,TRBJ2-5,TRBV9,CASSVSSGQETQYF,TGTGCCAGCAGCGTATCAAGCGGACAAGAGACCCAGTACTTC
.,.,TRBJ1-2,TRBV6-5,CASSYLASNYGYTF,TGTGCCAGCAGTTACCTCGCAAGTAACTATGGCTACACCTTC
once,.,TRBJ1-1,TRBV5-4,CASSSVDWNTEAFF,TGTGCCAGCAGCTCTGTGGATTGGAACACTGAAGCTTTCTTT
.,.,TRBJ2-7,TRBV4-3,CASSQDPGSSYEQYF,TGCGCCAGCAGCCAAGACCCAGGGAGCTCCTACGAGCAGTACTTC
.,TRBD2,TRBJ2-3,TRBV5-4,CASSLAGGGTDTQYF,TGTGCCAGCAGCTTAGCGGGGGGGGGCACAGATACGCAGTATTTT
.,.,TRBJ2-5,TRBV7-3,CASSFGVQETQYF,TGTGCCAGCAGCTTTGGCGTCCAAGAGACCCAGTACTTC
.,.,TRBJ1-2,TRBV3-1/TRBV3-2,CASSQRETELNYGYTF,TGTGCCAGCAGCCAAAGAGAGACAGAACTTAACTATGGCTACACCTTC
.,.,TRBJ1-2,TRBV18,CASSQTGLIYGYTF,TGTGCCAGCTCTCAGACAGGCCTGATCTATGGCTACACCTTC
many,.,TRBJ1-6,TRBV5-4,CASSSLGEPLHF,TGTGCCAGCAGTTCTCTTGGAGAACCCCTCCACTTT
.,TRBD1,TRBJ2-7,TRBV7-2,CASSHYFGQAYEQYF,TGTGCCAGCAGCCACTATTTCGGACAGGCCTACGAGCAGTACTTC
.,TRBD2,TRBJ2-2,TRBV4-2,CASSQDSGGAGELFF,TGTGCCAGCAGCCAAGATAGCGGGGGGGCCGGGGAGCTGTTTTTT
.,TRBD1,TRBJ1-3,TRBV18,CASSPRQGLLPGNTIYF,TGTGCCAGCTCACCTCGACAGGGGCTCCTGCCTGGAAACACCATATATTTT